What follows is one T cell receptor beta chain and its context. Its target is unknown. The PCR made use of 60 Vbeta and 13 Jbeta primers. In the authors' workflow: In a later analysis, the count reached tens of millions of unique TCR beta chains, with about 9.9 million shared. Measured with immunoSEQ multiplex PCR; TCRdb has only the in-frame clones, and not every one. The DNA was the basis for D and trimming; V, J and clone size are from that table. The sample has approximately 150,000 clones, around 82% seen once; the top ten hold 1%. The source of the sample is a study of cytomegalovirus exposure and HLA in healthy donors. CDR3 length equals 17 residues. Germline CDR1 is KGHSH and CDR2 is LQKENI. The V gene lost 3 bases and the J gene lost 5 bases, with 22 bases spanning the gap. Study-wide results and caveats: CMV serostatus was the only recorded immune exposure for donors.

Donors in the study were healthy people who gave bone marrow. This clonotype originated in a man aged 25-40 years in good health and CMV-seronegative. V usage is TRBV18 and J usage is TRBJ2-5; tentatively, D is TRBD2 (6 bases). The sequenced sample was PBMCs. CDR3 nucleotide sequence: TGTGCCAGCTCACCCAGCTGGTTATCGGGAGTCGTGGAGACCCAGTACTTC. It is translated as CASSPSWLSGVVETQYF.